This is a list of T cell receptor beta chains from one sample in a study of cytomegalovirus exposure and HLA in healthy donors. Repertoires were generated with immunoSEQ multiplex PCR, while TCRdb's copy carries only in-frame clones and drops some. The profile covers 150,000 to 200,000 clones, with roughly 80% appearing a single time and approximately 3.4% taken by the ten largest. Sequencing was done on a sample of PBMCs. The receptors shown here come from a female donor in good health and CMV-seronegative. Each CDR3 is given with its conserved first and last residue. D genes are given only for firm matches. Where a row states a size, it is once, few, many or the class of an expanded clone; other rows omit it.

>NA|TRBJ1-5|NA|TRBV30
TGTGCCTGGGGGACCAGGGACACTCCGTATCAGCCCCAGCATTTT
CAWGTRDTPYQPQHF
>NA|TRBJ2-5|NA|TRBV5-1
TGCGCCAGCGGTCCGGGGGAAGGAACCCAGTACTTC
CASGPGEGTQYF
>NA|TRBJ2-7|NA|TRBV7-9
TGTGCCAGCAGCTTAGACAAGGGGTCCACCTACGAGCAGTACTTC
CASSLDKGSTYEQYF
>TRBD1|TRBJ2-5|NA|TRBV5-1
TGCGCCAGCAGCTTGGGAGACAGGGGGGAGACCCAGTACTTC
CASSLGDRGETQYF
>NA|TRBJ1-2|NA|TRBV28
TGTGCCAGCAGATCTCCACCACAGAACTATGGCTACACCTTC
CASRSPPQNYGYTF
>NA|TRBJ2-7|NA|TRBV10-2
TGCGCCAGCAGTGTTGTAGGGGGAAGCTACGAGCAGTACTTC
CASSVVGGSYEQYF
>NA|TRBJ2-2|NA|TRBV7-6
TGTGCCAGCAGCCAGGACACCTACACCGGGGAGCTGTTTTTT
CASSQDTYTGELFF
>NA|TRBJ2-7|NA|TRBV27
TGTGCTGCCCGGGGAGACACCTACGAGCAGTACTTC
CAARGDTYEQYF
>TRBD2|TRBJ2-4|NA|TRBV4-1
TGCGCCAGCAGCCAAGATCTGGCGGGGGGGCCGGCCAAAAACATTCAGTACTTC
CASSQDLAGGPAKNIQYF
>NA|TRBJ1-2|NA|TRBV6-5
TGTGCCAGCAGTTACGACGGGGACTATGGCTACACCTTC
CASSYDGDYGYTF
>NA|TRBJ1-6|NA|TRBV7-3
TGTGCCAGCAGCCGAACGACCGGGGATTCACCCCTCCACTTT
CASSRTTGDSPLHF
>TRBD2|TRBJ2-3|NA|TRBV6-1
TGTGCCAGCAGCGAAGATAGCGGGAGTTCAGATACGCAGTATTTT
CASSEDSGSSDTQYF
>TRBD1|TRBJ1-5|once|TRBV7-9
TGTGCCAGCAGCGTGACGACAGGGAATCAGCCCCAGCATTTT
CASSVTTGNQPQHF
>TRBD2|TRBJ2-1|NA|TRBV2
TGTGCCAGCGGGCAGCGGGGGAGCTCCTACAATGAGCAGTTCTTC
CASGQRGSSYNEQFF
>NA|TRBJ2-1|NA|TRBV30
TGTGCCTCCCAGGGCCTACCGTCCAATGAGCAGTTCTTC
CASQGLPSNEQFF
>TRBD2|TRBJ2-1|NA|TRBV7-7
TGTGCTAGCAGCCCCCTAGCGGGAGTGAATGAGCAGTTCTTC
CASSPLAGVNEQFF
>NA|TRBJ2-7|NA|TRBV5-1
TGCGCCAGCAGCTTGGCGGATACTAGCCGGGAGGAGCAGTACTTC
CASSLADTSREEQYF